What follows is one T cell receptor beta chain and its context. What this receptor recognizes is not known. Base qualities are not recorded, but no much larger clone differs from it by a single base. These data originate in a study of T cells after yellow fever vaccination (dated by TCRdb to the late 2010s). In terms of the full investigation: The SMART-Seq v4 Ultra Low Input RNA kit was used to prepare libraries from fractions with low cell numbers. To track T-cell clones before and after primary and booster YFV17D yellow fever vaccination, bulk TCR alpha and beta repertoires were sequenced longitudinally. The cohort comprised two healthy male donors, one aged 18 to 30 and one aged 30 to 39 years. Blood was drawn at multiple timepoints before and after primary and secondary immunization, with bulk PBMC replicates and cell subsets isolated. Broader findings and caveats from the paper: Only a couple of donors were included in the study, so the extent to which the findings can be generalized is limited. After the booster, most of the clones that had expanded following primary vaccination were detected again (just under 97% of CD4 and around 90% of CD8), which suggests that memory was broadly maintained. A small share of clonotypes occurred in both CD4 and CD8 compartments, likely arising from convergent recombination. The secondary T-cell response was found to be weaker but faster than the primary response, with a peak reached on day 5 rather than on day 15. Because abundant contaminating clonotypes from the bulk population could be contained in FACS-sorted repertoires, computational filtering was required.

The label giving this sample's treatment or condition can be read as: live attenuated yellow fever vaccine strain. A standard Ficoll-Paque protocol was used to isolate PBMCs from peripheral blood. CD4 and CD8 T-cell fractions were isolated with Dynabeads CD4 and CD8 positive selection kits. TriZol was used to extract RNA from bulk PBMCs, CD4 and CD8 fractions, and dextramer-positive and dextramer-negative fractions. The instrument was an Illumina NovaSeq 6000. TCR cDNA was made using 5'RACE template switching, a step that added a universal primer site and unique molecular identifiers. Priming for cDNA synthesis came from both the TCR alpha and TCR beta constant segments. Library amplification involved two PCR steps, and the second step added sample barcodes and sequencing adapters. Libraries were sequenced on Illumina HiSeq 2500 (2x100 bp) or NovaSeq (2x150 bp). On the study's bioinformatics: MIGEC handled demultiplexing of reads and collapsing into UMI consensus sequences, while MiXCR performed V(D)J alignment. Clonotypes responding to the vaccine were identified with edgeR on replicate PBMC samples, with the criteria of FDR below 0.01 and a log2 fold change above 5 up to day 15. Bulk clonotypes were assigned CD4 or CD8 identity according to which sequenced CD4 or CD8 repertoire held them at higher abundance. TCRdb reworked the public reads: Q25 trimming with fastp, MiXCR clone assembly, productive beta chains retained. Under each unique CDR3 protein, matching rows form one entry showing the most common genes and DNA. TCRdb's processing, not the authors', yielded these V and J calls. The sample table holds approximately 160,000 distinct CDR3 sequences, of which around 9.7% were seen once. Around 35% of the sample is in the top ten clones.

The germline V gene yields SNHLY for CDR1 and FYNNEI for CDR2. There are 15 amino acids in the CDR3, from cysteine to phenylalanine inclusive. Left in the record is the CDR3 DNA by itself, 45 bases read in frame from the first base. Trimming takes 8 bases from V and 3 bases from J, and the germline ends sit 17 bases apart. This sequence was found in a man younger than 35 who received the YFV17D yellow fever vaccine. The chain employs TRBV2 and TRBJ2-1; the D segment may tentatively be TRBD1 or TRBD2, each giving 5 matched bases. The source material was CD8+ T cells sorted from PBMCs, sampled 45 days after the yellow fever booster vaccination. The DNA sequence reads TGTGCCAGCGGATGGGACGAGTCACGCTACAATGAGCAGTTCTTC. Translated, this gives CASGWDESRYNEQFF.